This paragraph reports one TCR beta chain. Its antigen is undetermined. Germline V gives CDR1 SGHRS, CDR2 YFSETQ. Trimming removed 2 bases from V and 0 bases from J, with 9 bases in between. The CDR3 is 15 residues long. The sample belongs to a study of response to subunit inactivated influenza vaccine. Study outcomes and limitations: Each seasonal influenza vaccination, the authors suggested, recruits few new T cells.

TCRdb independently ran MiXCR on the RT-PCR reads; one entry per CDR3 protein. The sample comprises 700,000 to 900,000 distinct CDR3 sequences, approximately 21% of which are singletons, and approximately 10% rests with the top ten. The input for sequencing was PBMCs from blood, taken 5 days after vaccination. The rearrangement joins TRBV5-1 to TRBJ1-3; D remains unclear. The TCR was taken from a man aged 50 to 59 who received an inactivated influenza vaccine. The CDR3 reads CASSLEDHSGNTIYF. In DNA form, the CDR3 reads TGCGCCAGCAGCTTAGAGGATCACTCTGGAAACACCATATATTTT.